The 9 T cell receptor beta chains given below trace back to one sample, sequenced in a study of technical replicates of blood from several donors. The protocol was immunoSEQ multiplex PCR, while the TCRdb copy is restricted to in-frame clones and leaves out a portion. The sample comprises fewer than 45,000 clones, around 96% of which are singletons, and 0.35% to 0.45% rests with the top ten. Source material: T cells isolated from PBMCs. All receptors come from a human donor in good health.

The chain links TRBV19 to TRBJ2-7, with 8 bases aligning to TRBD1. The CDR3 spans 15 residues. V shed 3 bases, J shed 0 bases, and the junction held 4 bases outside the gene matches. Germline values: CDR1 LNHDA, CDR2 SQIVND (reference sequence). Here the CDR3 reads CASSILQGASYEQYF. DNA for the CDR3: TGTGCCAGTAGTATTCTCCAGGGGGCCTCCTACGAGCAGTACTTC.

The chain employs TRBV10-3 and TRBJ1-2, with D maybe TRBD1 (5 bases). V shed 7 bases and J shed 10 bases, with 16 bases lying between them. The germline gives CDR1 ENHRY, CDR2 SYGVKD. CDR3 length: 12 residues. In DNA, the CDR3 is TGTGCCATCAAGGGCACGGCGGGGGACTACACCTTC. As protein: CAIKGTAGDYTF.

The V gene is TRBV28, the J gene TRBJ2-7; D perhaps matches TRBD1 (5 bases). V was trimmed by 5 bases and J by 7 bases, leaving 18 bases between them. The CDR3 spans 14 residues. From germline, CDR1 is MDHEN and CDR2 SYDVKM. CDR3 nucleotides: TGTGCCAGCAGTAAGCTGGACAAACTTTGGGAGCAGTACTTC. Protein product: CASSKLDKLWEQYF. The full variable domain, its missing parts supplied by reference TRBV28 and TRBJ2-7, is DVKVTQSSRYLVKRTGEKVFLECVQDMDHENMFWYRQDPGLGLRLIYFSYDVKMKEKGDIPEGYSVSREKKERFSLILESASTNQTSMYLCASSKLDKLWEQYFGPGTRLTVT.

The V and J genes are TRBV7-2 and TRBJ2-7; 10 positions agree with TRBD1. V trimming: 5 bases; J trimming: 6 bases; junction bases outside the gene matches: 4. Germline-derived CDR1 and CDR2 are SGHTA and FQGNSA. This CDR3 is 13 amino acids long. This CDR3 is CASSRQGAGEQYF. CDR3 DNA: TGTGCCAGCAGCAGACAGGGGGCCGGCGAGCAGTACTTC.

The genes are TRBV5-1 and TRBJ2-3, with D perhaps TRBD1 (5 bases). CDR3 length: 17 residues. Trimming took 0 bases from V and 2 from J, leaving 16 bases between them. From germline, CDR1 is SGHRS and CDR2 YFSETQ. Written as DNA, the CDR3 is TGCGCCAGCAGCTTGGCCTCACAGGCAACCGCCACAGATACGCAGTATTTT. This encodes CASSLASQATATDTQYF.

The chain recombines TRBV5-4 with TRBJ2-7; a weak D match, TRBD1 (7 bases). Germline CDR1 reads SGHNT; CDR2 reads YYREEE (reference sequence). The CDR3 sequence is 18 residues long. Trimming stripped 0 bases from V and 2 bases from J, with 21 bases between. The CDR3 is CASSLGLGQGGITYEQYF. The CDR3, as DNA: TGTGCCAGCAGCTTGGGATTGGGGCAGGGGGGCATTACCTACGAGCAGTACTTC.

This sequence joins TRBV6-5 and TRBJ1-1; maybe TRBD1 (5 bases). This CDR3 contains 12 residues. Germline-derived CDR1 and CDR2 are MNHEY and SVGAGI. V was pared by 6 bases and J by 7 bases, with 12 bases between. DNA of the CDR3: TGTGCCAGCAGCCAGGACATTAATGAAGCTTTCTTT. Translated, it gives CASSQDINEAFF.

V and J are TRBV9 and TRBJ2-5, with 9 nucleotides matching TRBD2. The CDR3 loop spans 17 amino acids. V lost 3 bases to trimming and J lost 1 base; unmatched junction nucleotides: 10. Looked up from germline, CDR1 is SGDLS and CDR2 is YYNGEE. The CDR3 loop reads CASSARMLAGLQETQYF. The DNA for the CDR3 is TGTGCCAGCAGCGCCCGGATGCTAGCGGGGCTCCAAGAGACCCAGTACTTC.

The rearrangement links TRBV30 to TRBJ1-5; the match to TRBD1 covers 9 bases. CDR3 length: 15 residues. Unmatched junction bases numbered 11, after V lost 4 bases and J lost 7 bases. CDR1 and CDR2 (germline): GTSNPN, SVGIG (reference sequence). The CDR3 here is CAWNGGTGPFQPQHF. CDR3 DNA: TGTGCCTGGAATGGGGGGACAGGGCCTTTCCAGCCCCAGCATTTT.